A single sample gave rise to the 6 T cell receptor beta chains below, sequenced in a study of cytomegalovirus exposure and HLA in healthy donors. Primers: 60 Vbeta forward and 13 Jbeta reverse. Generated by immunoSEQ multiplex PCR, the TCRdb table keeps only in-frame clones and is missing some. The table shows approximately 150,000 clones, with 70% to 85% occurring only once. The source material was PBMCs. The receptors were sampled from a human donor in good health.

This chain connects TRBV7-9 to TRBJ1-1; no definite D call. The CDR3 runs 14 residues. Germline V gene data show CDR1 as SEHNR and CDR2 as FQNEAQ (reference sequence). Trimming left V 3 bases short and J 3 bases short, with 11 bases between. The CDR3 DNA follows: TGTGCCAGCAGCTTTCTGGCATTGGACACTGAAGCTTTCTTT. Residues: CASSFLALDTEAFF.

A few counts support this clone. V gene TRBV7-2 combines with J gene TRBJ1-3; TRBD1 matches 7 bases. There are 14 residues in the CDR3. Per the germline V gene, CDR1 is SGHTA and CDR2 is FQGNSA. V dropped 4 bases and J dropped 4; count of bases not matched to a gene: 4. The CDR3 bases are TGTGCCAGCAGCTCCGGGACAGTAGGAAACACCATATATTTT. Encoded protein: CASSSGTVGNTIYF.

Written as DNA, the CDR3 is TGCGCCAGCAGCCAAGTTCCAAATGAAAAACTGTTTTTT. Residues: CASSQVPNEKLFF. V and J are TRBV4-1 and TRBJ1-4; no clear D gene. With 1 base removed from V and 5 bases from J, the gap between germline ends came to 5 bases. This CDR3 comprises 13 residues. CDR1 is MGHRA, CDR2 YSYEKL, per germline.

This chain connects TRBV6-4 to TRBJ2-1, with 11 bases aligning to TRBD2. The germline V gene has CDR1 MRHNA and CDR2 SNTAGT. V shed 5 bases, J shed 4 bases, and the junction held 1 base outside the gene matches. The CDR3 totals 14 residues. The CDR3 protein is CASSLAGGYNEQFF. The CDR3, as DNA: TGTGCCAGCAGTTTAGCGGGGGGGTACAATGAGCAGTTCTTC.

The V call is TRBV6-1, the J call TRBJ2-1; D is ambiguous. Trimming stripped 10 bases from V and 1 base from J, with 8 bases between. The germline V gene has CDR1 MNHNS and CDR2 SASEGT. The CDR3 is 12 residues long. Here the CDR3 reads CAIGRSYNEQFF. The CDR3 nucleotides read TGTGCCATTGGGCGATCCTACAATGAGCAGTTCTTC.

On this clone: At one end the junction does not follow the germline gene, possibly because of a read error. The rearrangement uses TRBV13 and TRBJ2-7; 7 nucleotides agree with TRBD1. Germline loops: CDR1 PRHDT, CDR2 FYEKMQ (reference sequence). This CDR3 spans 14 amino acids. CDR3 bases: TGTGCCAGCAGCGTAGGGCCAGCAGGGGGCGAGCAGTACTTC. Translating gives CASSVGPAGGEQYF.